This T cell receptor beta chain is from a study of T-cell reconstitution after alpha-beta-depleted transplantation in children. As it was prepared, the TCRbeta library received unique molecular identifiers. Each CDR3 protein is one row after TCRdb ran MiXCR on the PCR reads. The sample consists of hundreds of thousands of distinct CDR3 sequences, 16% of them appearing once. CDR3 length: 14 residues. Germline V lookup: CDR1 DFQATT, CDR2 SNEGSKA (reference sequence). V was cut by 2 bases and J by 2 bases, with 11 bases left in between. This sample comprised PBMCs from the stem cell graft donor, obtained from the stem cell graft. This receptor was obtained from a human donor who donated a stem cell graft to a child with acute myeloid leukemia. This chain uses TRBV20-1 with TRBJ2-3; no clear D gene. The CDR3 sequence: CSARKGRITDTQYF. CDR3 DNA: TGCAGTGCTAGAAAGGGTCGGATCACAGATACGCAGTATTTT.